The TCR beta chain under discussion was sequenced for a study of brain T cells in children with intractable seizures. Overall study results and limits: Pre- and post-surgery blood differed in depth, so pre-surgery absences may be undersampling.

Remarks on this clone: Antigen specificity is unknown.

Sequenced by immunoSEQ multiplex PCR; TCRdb stores in-frame clones only, minus some. In the table there are around 340,000 clones, 93% of which are singletons. Sample time point: blood from clinic visit 5 months post-surgery; TSC patient then seizure free. Sequencing was limited to surgery cases with top T cell transcript signatures in brain tissue. The length of the CDR3 is 16 residues. Trimming removed 2 bases at V and 4 bases at J, with 17 bases between. CDR1 and CDR2 (germline): SEHNR, FQNEAQ (reference sequence). The chain recombines TRBV7-9 with TRBJ1-1; D gene uncertain. The starting material was peripheral blood, obtained about 5 months after surgery. This clonotype originated in a boy less than two years old with tuberous sclerosis and intractable seizures. The CDR3 coding sequence is TGTGCCAGCAGCTTACCCAGGTCCACCTTGGGCACTGAAGCTTTCTTT. Translating it yields CASSLPRSTLGTEAFF.